Below are 27 T cell receptor beta chains sequenced from a single sample in a study of radiation and T cells in renal cell carcinoma. The protocol was immunoSEQ multiplex PCR, while the TCRdb copy is restricted to in-frame clones and leaves out a portion. The data hold about 130,000 clones, with more than 75% observed a single time. This sample's time point: blood 2 weeks post-SBRT. Treatment indicated: 15 Gy SBRT to primary tumor, nephrectomy 4 weeks later. Sequencing used blood, obtained from a patient whose treatment included radiotherapy and nephrectomy. These receptors all stem from a woman aged 70-85 years with renal cell carcinoma.

In its sample, this clone was seen a few times. The V call is TRBV15, the J call TRBJ1-6, with TRBD1 matching over 7 bases. The trim removed 4 bases at V and 8 bases at J, leaving 11 bases unmatched. Germline CDR1 LNHNV, CDR2 YYDKDF (reference sequence). This CDR3 contains 16 residues. The CDR3 region has the DNA TGTGCCACCAGCAAGGACAGGCTGGGTTCCGATTCACCCCTCCACTTT. Encoded protein: CATSKDRLGSDSPLHF.

Only a few counts were recorded for this clone. The chain is built from TRBV13 and TRBJ1-6; D is perhaps TRBD1 (5 bases). This CDR3 has 14 amino acids. Trimming stripped 5 bases from V and 5 bases from J, with 10 bases between. Germline assignment: CDR1 PRHDT and CDR2 FYEKMQ (reference sequence). CDR3 DNA sequence: TGTGCCAGCAGCCTGGGACGGGATAATTCACCCCTCCACTTT. It specifies CASSLGRDNSPLHF.

This clone has just one count. V usage is TRBV5-1 and J usage is TRBJ1-1; TRBD1 is a possible D gene (5 bases). CDR3 size: 18 residues. Trimming pared 6 bases from V and 0 bases from J, leaving 24 bases between. The germline V gene has CDR1 SGHRS and CDR2 YFSETQ. CDR3 nucleotides: TGCGCCAGCATTGGGGGTTCGAAGTCCCCCTTAATGAACACTGAAGCTTTCTTT. Translation: CASIGGSKSPLMNTEAFF.

The chain links TRBV30 to TRBJ2-5; TRBD1 matches at 9 bases. After removal of 5 bases from V and 5 bases from J, the junction contained 9 bases not matched to a gene. CDR3 size: 14 residues. Germline values: CDR1 GTSNPN, CDR2 SVGIG (reference sequence). As DNA, the CDR3 is TGTGCCTGGGACCCGGGACAGGGAAAGGAGACCCAGTACTTC. Amino acids: CAWDPGQGKETQYF.

The rearrangement links TRBV30 to TRBJ1-3; TRBD1 agrees at 9 bases. The CDR3 runs to 15 residues. The germline V gene has CDR1 GTSNPN and CDR2 SVGIG (reference sequence). Losses at the gene ends were 3 bases for V and 3 bases for J; bases not matched to a gene: 6. CDR3 region: CAWRPGTGIGNTIYF. The CDR3 DNA follows: TGTGCCTGGAGACCCGGGACAGGGATTGGAAACACCATATATTTT.

V usage is TRBV10-2 and J usage is TRBJ1-2; D is undetermined. The CDR3 is made up of 12 amino acids. Per germline, CDR1 WSHSY and CDR2 SAAADI. V lost 6 bases, J lost 6 bases, and 11 bases lay in between. The CDR3 loop reads CASRDQPHGYTF. The CDR3 bases are TGCGCCAGCAGGGACCAACCTCATGGCTACACCTTC.

The chain has TRBV6-6 and TRBJ2-7; TRBD2 aligns across 7 bases. From germline, CDR1 is MNHNY and CDR2 SVGAGI (reference sequence). Trimming at V came to 6 bases and at J to 4 bases, leaving 6 bases not matched to a gene. This CDR3 contains 13 residues. The CDR3 nucleotides read TGTGCCAGCAGCCGTGGGGAGGGTTACGAGCAGTACTTC. It is translated as CASSRGEGYEQYF.

The V call is TRBV6-1, the J call TRBJ1-2, with 8 bases lining up with TRBD1. With V trimmed by 3 bases and J by 2 bases, 5 bases remained unmatched. The germline V gene encodes CDR1 MNHNS and CDR2 SASEGT. The CDR3 loop spans 15 amino acids. CDR3 bases: TGTGCCAGCAGTGAGAGGGACAGGTTCAACTATGGCTACACCTTC. Translation gives CASSERDRFNYGYTF.

The V call is TRBV27, the J call TRBJ2-7; a possible D gene is TRBD1 (5 bases). The V gene's germline CDR1 is MNHEY and CDR2 SMNVEV (reference sequence). V gave up 5 bases and J gave up 0 bases, with 11 bases separating them. The CDR3 has 14 residues. The CDR3 loop is CASSRTLTSYEQYF. DNA for the CDR3: TGTGCCAGCAGTCGGACACTTACCTCCTACGAGCAGTACTTC.

This clone has a single count. The chain has TRBV19 and TRBJ2-1; D is uncertain. The CDR3 spans 9 residues. Germline V lookup: CDR1 LNHDA, CDR2 SQIVND (reference sequence). V lost 9 bases, J lost 7 bases, and 4 bases lay in between. CDR3 region: CARTNEQFF. The CDR3 DNA follows: TGTGCCAGGACAAATGAGCAGTTCTTC.

This clone was seen only once. V and J are TRBV6-6 and TRBJ2-5, with a tentative D call TRBD1 (7 bases). CDR3 length: 13 amino acids. The V gene lost 2 bases and the J gene lost 5 bases, with 9 bases spanning the gap. Germline assignment: CDR1 MNHNY and CDR2 SVGAGI (reference sequence). CDR3 region: CASSYAGGETQYF. CDR3 DNA sequence: TGTGCCAGCAGTTACGCAGGGGGGGAGACCCAGTACTTC.

The chain has TRBV1 and TRBJ1-2. TRBV1 is recorded as a pseudogene. This CDR3 has 15 amino acids. This CDR3 reads CTSSQDRRTNYGYTF. CDR3 in DNA: TGCACCAGCAGCCAAGATCGGCGGACTAACTATGGCTACACCTTC.

The gene calls are TRBV5-6 and TRBJ1-1, with D unresolved. The CDR3 has 14 residues. The ends were cut back, 6 bases at V and 6 bases at J, with 18 bases in the middle. Germline V gives CDR1 SGHDT, CDR2 YYEEEE. The CDR3 DNA sequence: TGTGCCAGCACTTTGCGGGTGCGGCGCTCTGAAGCTTTCTTT. This sequence encodes CASTLRVRRSEAFF.

The chain couples TRBV19 to TRBJ1-2; possibly TRBD1 for D (5 bases). Germline CDR1 LNHDA, CDR2 SQIVND (reference sequence). This CDR3 is 14 amino acids long. V lost 5 bases, J lost 5 bases, and 15 bases lay in between. The CDR3 DNA reads TGTGCCAGTAGTTCCCCCGGGACTGTGTATGGCTACACCTTC. Translated: CASSSPGTVYGYTF.

The V and J genes are TRBV30 and TRBJ2-7; 9 nucleotides align to TRBD2. The germline V gene encodes CDR1 GTSNPN and CDR2 SVGIG (reference sequence). V lost 0 bases to trimming and J lost 7 bases; unmatched junction nucleotides: 7. The CDR3 sequence is 14 residues long. This CDR3 is CAWSVGSGGKEQYF. CDR3 coding DNA: TGTGCCTGGAGTGTTGGTAGCGGGGGTAAAGAGCAGTACTTC.

This chain uses TRBV2 with TRBJ2-7; 8 positions match TRBD1. Germline CDR1 and CDR2: SNHLY and FYNNEI. The CDR3 is 12 residues long. V lost 6 bases, J lost 6 bases, and 4 bases stayed unmatched. This CDR3 is CASRTTGVEQYF. CDR3 DNA: TGTGCCAGCAGGACGACAGGGGTCGAGCAGTACTTC.

The sample holds one count of this clone. The chain couples TRBV6-6 to TRBJ2-1; 7 nucleotides agree with TRBD2. The V segment lost 8 bases and the J segment 2 bases; nucleotides outside the gene matches: 0. CDR3 length: 12 residues. The germline CDR1 and CDR2 sequences are MNHNY and SVGAGI (reference sequence). CDR3 DNA sequence: TGTGCCAGCGGGGGGGCCTACAATGAGCAGTTCTTC. This encodes CASGGAYNEQFF.

The gene calls are TRBV19 and TRBJ1-5; D gene unclear. Germline V gene data show CDR1 as LNHDA and CDR2 as SQIVND (reference sequence). There are 12 residues in the CDR3. V lost 7 bases and J 4 bases, leaving 8 bases between the germline ends. This CDR3 reads CASTDLNQPQHF. CDR3 bases: TGTGCCAGTACCGACTTAAATCAGCCCCAGCATTTT.

The chain uses TRBV27 and TRBJ2-7; 9 bases align to TRBD1. The length of the CDR3 is 16 residues. Trimming took 3 bases from V and 0 from J; bases not matched to a gene: 6. Germline assignment: CDR1 MNHEY and CDR2 SMNVEV (reference sequence). CDR3 protein: CASSFLVDRGSYEQYF. In DNA form, the CDR3 reads TGTGCCAGCAGTTTCCTCGTGGACAGGGGCTCCTACGAGCAGTACTTC.

The J gene is TRBJ1-3, the V gene TRBV4-1; maybe TRBD1 (5 bases). The CDR3 is made up of 16 amino acids. V lost 1 base and J lost 4, with 14 bases in between. Per germline, CDR1 MGHRA and CDR2 YSYEKL. The chain's CDR3 is CASSQGGGVGGNTIYF. CDR3 nucleotide sequence: TGCGCCAGCAGCCAAGGGGGGGGTGTGGGCGGAAACACCATATATTTT.

The chain is built from TRBV28 and TRBJ2-1; D tentatively fits TRBD1 or TRBD2 (5 bases each). In germline, CDR1 is MDHEN, CDR2 SYDVKM. The CDR3 has 15 amino acids. V lost 8 bases and J 5 bases, leaving 19 bases between the germline ends. As DNA, the CDR3 is TGTGCCAGCGGGGGTTGGGGGTCTCGGGACAATGAGCAGTTCTTC. Its protein is CASGGWGSRDNEQFF. The full variable domain, rest sourced from reference TRBV28 and TRBJ2-1, is DVKVTQSSRYLVKRTGEKVFLECVQDMDHENMFWYRQDPGLGLRLIYFSYDVKMKEKGDIPEGYSVSREKKERFSLILESASTNQTSMYLCASGGWGSRDNEQFFGPGTRLTVL.

This chain joins TRBV5-8 and TRBJ1-5; no definite D call. CDR1 and CDR2 (germline): SGHTS, YDEGEE. Between the trimmed V and J ends, which lost 4 bases and 3 bases, there was a span of 14 bases. This CDR3 has 15 residues. The CDR3 nucleotides are TGTGCCAGCAGCGAATTCCGGGTTTACAATCAGCCCCAGCATTTT. Protein: CASSEFRVYNQPQHF.

The J gene is TRBJ1-1, the V gene TRBV29-1; no firm D call. The CDR3 is 9 residues long. V was clipped by 1 base and J by 7 bases, with 1 base between them. The germline V gene has CDR1 SQVTM and CDR2 ANQGSEA. For the CDR3, the DNA is TGCAGCGTTGAAGTTGAAGCTTTCTTT. The encoded protein is CSVEVEAFF.

This clone occurred once. The chain links TRBV2 to TRBJ2-6; D gene ambiguous. This CDR3 is built from 17 residues. CDR1 and CDR2 (germline): SNHLY, FYNNEI. Trimming shortened V by 6 bases and J by 0 bases, and 15 bases separated the two germline ends. CDR3 loop: CASSGSGSLSGANVLTF. The CDR3, as DNA: TGTGCCAGCAGCGGATCGGGCTCCCTCTCTGGGGCCAACGTCCTGACTTTC.

The chain links TRBV5-8 to TRBJ2-1; D unclear. Trimming stripped 1 base from V and 4 bases from J, with 18 bases between. Germline V gene data show CDR1 as SGHTS and CDR2 as YDEGEE. The CDR3 totals 17 residues. CDR3 sequence (DNA): TGTGCCAGCAGCTTGTTGACATGGACGCAGCTTTACAATGAGCAGTTCTTC. Its protein product is CASSLLTWTQLYNEQFF. Full variable domain (missing parts from reference TRBV5-8 and TRBJ2-1): EAGVTQSPTHLIKTRGQQATLRCSPISGHTSVYWYQQALGLGLQFLLWYDEGEERNRGNFPPRFSGRQFPNYSSELNVNALELEDSALYLCASSLLTWTQLYNEQFFGPGTRLTVL.

In its sample, this clone was seen a few times. This sequence joins TRBV11-3 and TRBJ2-7, with D possibly being TRBD1 or TRBD2 (5 bases each). V lost 5 bases and J lost 4, with 18 bases in between. This CDR3 has 15 residues. Germline assignment: CDR1 SGHNT and CDR2 YENEEA. CDR3: CASSLEGPFGYEQYF. CDR3 bases: TGTGCCAGCAGCCTCGAGGGGCCGTTCGGTTACGAGCAGTACTTC.

The CDR3 DNA follows: TGTGCCAGCAGCTTAGAGGAGGGATCCTATGGCTACACCTTC. Protein sequence: CASSLEEGSYGYTF. The genes are TRBV7-9 and TRBJ1-2; no firm D call. This CDR3 is built from 14 residues. Germline CDR1 and CDR2: SEHNR and FQNEAQ (reference sequence). V was clipped by 1 base and J by 4 bases, with 10 bases between them. Filled out from reference TRBV7-9 and TRBJ1-2, the complete variable domain reads DTGVSQNPRHKITKRGQNVTFRCDPISEHNRLYWYRQTLGQGPEFLTYFQNEAQLEKSRLLSDRFSAERPKGSFSTLEIQRTEQGDSAMYLCASSLEEGSYGYTFGSGTRLTVV.